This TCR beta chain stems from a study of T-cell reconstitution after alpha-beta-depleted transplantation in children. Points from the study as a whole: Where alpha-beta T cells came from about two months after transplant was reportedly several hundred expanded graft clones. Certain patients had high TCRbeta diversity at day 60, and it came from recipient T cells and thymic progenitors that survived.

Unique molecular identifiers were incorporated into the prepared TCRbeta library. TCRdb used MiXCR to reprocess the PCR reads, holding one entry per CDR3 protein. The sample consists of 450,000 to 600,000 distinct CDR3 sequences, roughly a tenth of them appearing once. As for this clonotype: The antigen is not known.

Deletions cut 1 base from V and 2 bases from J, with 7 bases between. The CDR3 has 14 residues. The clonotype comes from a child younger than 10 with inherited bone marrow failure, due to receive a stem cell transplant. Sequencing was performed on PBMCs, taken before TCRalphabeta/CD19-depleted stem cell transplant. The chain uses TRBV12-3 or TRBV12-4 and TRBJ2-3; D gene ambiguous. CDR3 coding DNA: TGTGCCAGCAGTTTAGTCGGCAACACAGATACGCAGTATTTT. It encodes CASSLVGNTDTQYF.